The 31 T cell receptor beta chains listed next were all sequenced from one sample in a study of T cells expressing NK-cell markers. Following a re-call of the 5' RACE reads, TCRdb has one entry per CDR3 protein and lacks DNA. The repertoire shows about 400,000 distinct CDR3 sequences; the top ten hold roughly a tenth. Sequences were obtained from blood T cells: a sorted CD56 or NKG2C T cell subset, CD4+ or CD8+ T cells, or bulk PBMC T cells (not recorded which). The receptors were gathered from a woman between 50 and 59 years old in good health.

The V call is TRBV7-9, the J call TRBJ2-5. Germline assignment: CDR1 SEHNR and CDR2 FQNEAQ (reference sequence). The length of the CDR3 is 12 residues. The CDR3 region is CASSSKVETQYF. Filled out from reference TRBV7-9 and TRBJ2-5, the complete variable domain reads DTGVSQNPRHKITKRGQNVTFRCDPISEHNRLYWYRQTLGQGPEFLTYFQNEAQLEKSRLLSDRFSAERPKGSFSTLEIQRTEQGDSAMYLCASSSKVETQYFGPGTRLLVL.

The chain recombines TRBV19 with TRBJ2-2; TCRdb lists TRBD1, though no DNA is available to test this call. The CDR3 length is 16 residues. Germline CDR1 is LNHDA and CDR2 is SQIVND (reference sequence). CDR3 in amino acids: CASSRAPGAGTGELFF.

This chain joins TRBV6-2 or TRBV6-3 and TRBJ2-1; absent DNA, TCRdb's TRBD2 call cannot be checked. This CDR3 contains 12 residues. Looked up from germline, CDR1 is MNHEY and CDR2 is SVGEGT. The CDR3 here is CASRRTSDEQFF.

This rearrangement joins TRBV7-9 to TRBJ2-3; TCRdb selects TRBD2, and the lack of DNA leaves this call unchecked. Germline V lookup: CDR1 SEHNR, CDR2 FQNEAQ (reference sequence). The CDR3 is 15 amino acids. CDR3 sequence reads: CASSWDLLGADTQYF.

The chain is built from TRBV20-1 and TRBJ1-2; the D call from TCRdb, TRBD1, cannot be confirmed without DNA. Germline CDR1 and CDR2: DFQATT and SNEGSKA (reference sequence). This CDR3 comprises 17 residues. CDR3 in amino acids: CSASTVLLGTGNYGYTF.

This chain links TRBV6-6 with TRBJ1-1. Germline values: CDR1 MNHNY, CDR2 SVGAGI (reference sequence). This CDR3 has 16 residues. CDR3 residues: CASSSAAGPLNTEAFF.

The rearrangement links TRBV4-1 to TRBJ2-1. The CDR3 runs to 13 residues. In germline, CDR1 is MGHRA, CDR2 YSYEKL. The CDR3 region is CASSQVGLNEQFF.

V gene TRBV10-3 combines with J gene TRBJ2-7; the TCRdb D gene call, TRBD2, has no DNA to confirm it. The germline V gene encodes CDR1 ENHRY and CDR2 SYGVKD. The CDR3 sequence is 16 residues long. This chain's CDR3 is CAISGSLAGGSYEQYF.

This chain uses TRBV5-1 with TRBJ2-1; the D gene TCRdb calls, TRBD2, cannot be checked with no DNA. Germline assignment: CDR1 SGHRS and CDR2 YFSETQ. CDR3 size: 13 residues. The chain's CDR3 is CASRLASYNEQFF.

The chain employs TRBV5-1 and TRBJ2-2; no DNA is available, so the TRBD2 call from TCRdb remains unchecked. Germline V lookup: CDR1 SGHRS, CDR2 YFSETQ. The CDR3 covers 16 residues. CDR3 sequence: CASSLALAANTGELFF.

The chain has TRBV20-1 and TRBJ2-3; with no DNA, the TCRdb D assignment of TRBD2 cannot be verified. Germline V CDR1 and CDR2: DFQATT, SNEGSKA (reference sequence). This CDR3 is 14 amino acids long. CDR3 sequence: CSAEWRADTDTQYF.

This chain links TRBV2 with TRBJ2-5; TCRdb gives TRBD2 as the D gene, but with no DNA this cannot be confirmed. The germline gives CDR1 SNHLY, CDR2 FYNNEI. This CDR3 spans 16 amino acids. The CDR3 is CASSLVGLAGEETQYF.

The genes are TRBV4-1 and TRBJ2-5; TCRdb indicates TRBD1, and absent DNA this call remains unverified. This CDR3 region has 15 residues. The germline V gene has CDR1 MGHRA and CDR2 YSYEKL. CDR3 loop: CASSHRDTSRETQYF.

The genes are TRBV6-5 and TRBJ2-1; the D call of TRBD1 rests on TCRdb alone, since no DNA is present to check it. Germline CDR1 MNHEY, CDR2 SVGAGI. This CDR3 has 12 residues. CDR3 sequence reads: CASSSRRDEQFF.

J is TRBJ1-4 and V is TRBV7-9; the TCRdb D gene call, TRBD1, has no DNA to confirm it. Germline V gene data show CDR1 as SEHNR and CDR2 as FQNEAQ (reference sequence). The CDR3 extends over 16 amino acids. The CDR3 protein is CASSPPRGQANEKLFF.

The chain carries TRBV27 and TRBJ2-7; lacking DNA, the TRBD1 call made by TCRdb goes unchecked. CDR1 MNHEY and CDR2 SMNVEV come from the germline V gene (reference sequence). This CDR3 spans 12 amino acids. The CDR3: CASSSGGYEQYF.

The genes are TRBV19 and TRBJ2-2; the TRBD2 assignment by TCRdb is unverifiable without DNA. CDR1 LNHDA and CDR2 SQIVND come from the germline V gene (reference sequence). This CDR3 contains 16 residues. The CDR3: CASSIQLAANTGELFF.

CDR3 sequence: CASSVVAGGDTGELFF. The chain combines TRBV9 with TRBJ2-2; absent DNA, TCRdb's TRBD2 call cannot be checked. CDR3 length equals 16 residues. In germline, CDR1 is SGDLS, CDR2 YYNGEE.

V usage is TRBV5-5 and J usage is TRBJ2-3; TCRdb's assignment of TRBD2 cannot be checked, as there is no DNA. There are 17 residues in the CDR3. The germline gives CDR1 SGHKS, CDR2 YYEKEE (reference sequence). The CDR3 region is CASSHRTSGRATDTQYF.

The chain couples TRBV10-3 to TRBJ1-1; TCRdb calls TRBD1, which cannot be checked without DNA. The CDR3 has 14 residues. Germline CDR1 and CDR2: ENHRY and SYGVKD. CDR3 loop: CAISERGMNTEAFF.

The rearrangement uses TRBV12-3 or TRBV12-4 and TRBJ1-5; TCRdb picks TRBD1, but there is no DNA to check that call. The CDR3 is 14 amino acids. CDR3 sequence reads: CASSGGPINQPQHF.

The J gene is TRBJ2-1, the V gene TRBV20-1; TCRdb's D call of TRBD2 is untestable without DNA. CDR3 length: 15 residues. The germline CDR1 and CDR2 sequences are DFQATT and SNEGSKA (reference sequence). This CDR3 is CSVSSPGLAGFEQFF.

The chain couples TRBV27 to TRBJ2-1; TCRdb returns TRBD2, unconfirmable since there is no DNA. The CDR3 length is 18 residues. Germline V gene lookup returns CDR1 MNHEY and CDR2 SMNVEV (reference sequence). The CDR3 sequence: CATAPGRLTSGNYNEQFF.

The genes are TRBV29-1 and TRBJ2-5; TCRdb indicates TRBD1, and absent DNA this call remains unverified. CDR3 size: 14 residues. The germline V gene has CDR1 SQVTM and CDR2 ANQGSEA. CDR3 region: CSAYRAPGQETQYF.

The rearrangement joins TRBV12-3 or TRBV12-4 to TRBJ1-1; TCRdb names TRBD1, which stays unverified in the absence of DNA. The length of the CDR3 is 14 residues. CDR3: CASSSGTGEDEAFF.

The CDR3 sequence is CASSLLQGKSEAFF. The rearrangement uses TRBV12-3 or TRBV12-4 and TRBJ1-1; TCRdb lists TRBD1, though no DNA is available to test this call. The CDR3 consists of 14 residues.

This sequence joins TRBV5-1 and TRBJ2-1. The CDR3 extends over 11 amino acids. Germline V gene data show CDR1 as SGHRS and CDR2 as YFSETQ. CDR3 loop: CASSFEREQFF.

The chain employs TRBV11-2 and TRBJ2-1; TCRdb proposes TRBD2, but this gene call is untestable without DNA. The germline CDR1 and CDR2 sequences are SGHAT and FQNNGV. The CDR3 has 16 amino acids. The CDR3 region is CASSLGRSSSYNEQFF.

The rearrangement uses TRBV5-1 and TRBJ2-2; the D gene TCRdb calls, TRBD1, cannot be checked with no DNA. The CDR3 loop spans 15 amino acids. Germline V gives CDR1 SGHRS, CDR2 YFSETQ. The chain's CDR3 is CASSLGQGNTGELFF.

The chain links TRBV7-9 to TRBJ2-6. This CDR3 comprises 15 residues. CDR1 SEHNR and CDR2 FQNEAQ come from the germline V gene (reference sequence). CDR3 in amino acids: CASSLALGGANVLTF. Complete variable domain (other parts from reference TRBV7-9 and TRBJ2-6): DTGVSQNPRHKITKRGQNVTFRCDPISEHNRLYWYRQTLGQGPEFLTYFQNEAQLEKSRLLSDRFSAERPKGSFSTLEIQRTEQGDSAMYLCASSLALGGANVLTFGAGSRLTVL.

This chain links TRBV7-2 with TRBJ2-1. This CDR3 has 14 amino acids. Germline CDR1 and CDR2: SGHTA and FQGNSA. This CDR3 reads CASSLLLQRNEQFF.